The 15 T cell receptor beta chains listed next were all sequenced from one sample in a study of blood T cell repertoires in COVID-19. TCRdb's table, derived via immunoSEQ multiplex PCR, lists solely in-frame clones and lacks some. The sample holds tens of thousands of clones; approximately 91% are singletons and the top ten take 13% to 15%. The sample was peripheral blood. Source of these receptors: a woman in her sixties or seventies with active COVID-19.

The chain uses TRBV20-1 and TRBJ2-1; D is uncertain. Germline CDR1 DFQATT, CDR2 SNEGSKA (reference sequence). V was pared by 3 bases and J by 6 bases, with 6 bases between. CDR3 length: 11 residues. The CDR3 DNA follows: TGCAGTGCTAGCACAGCCAATGAGCAGTTCTTC. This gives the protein CSASTANEQFF.

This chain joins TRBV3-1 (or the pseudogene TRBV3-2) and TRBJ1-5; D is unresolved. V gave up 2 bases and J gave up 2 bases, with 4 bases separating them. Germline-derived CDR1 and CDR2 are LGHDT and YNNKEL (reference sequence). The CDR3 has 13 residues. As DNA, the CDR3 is TGTGCCAGCAGCCAATCGGGCAATCAGCCCCAGCATTTT. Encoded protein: CASSQSGNQPQHF.

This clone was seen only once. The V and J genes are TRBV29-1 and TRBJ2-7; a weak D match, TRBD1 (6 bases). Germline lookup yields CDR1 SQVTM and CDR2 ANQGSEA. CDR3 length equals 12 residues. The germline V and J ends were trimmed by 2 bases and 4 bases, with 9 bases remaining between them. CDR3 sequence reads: CSVELTGYEQYF. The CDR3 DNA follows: TGCAGCGTTGAACTGACAGGTTACGAGCAGTACTTC.

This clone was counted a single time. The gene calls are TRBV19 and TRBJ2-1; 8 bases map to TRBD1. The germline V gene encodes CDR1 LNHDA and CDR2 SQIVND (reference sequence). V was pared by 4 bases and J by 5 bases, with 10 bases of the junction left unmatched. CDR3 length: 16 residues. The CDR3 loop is CASSTTPGQENNEQFF. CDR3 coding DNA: TGTGCCAGTAGTACAACCCCGGGACAGGAAAACAATGAGCAGTTCTTC.

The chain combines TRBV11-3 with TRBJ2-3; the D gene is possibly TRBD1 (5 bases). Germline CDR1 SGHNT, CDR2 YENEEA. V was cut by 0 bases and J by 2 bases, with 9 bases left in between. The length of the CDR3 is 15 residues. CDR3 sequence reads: CASSLEGLTTDTQYF. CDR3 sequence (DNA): TGTGCCAGCAGCTTAGAGGGGCTAACCACAGATACGCAGTATTTT.

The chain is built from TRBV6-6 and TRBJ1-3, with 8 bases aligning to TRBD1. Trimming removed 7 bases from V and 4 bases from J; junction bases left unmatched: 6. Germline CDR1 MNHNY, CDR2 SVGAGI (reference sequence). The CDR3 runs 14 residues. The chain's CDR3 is CASKPTGEGNTIYF. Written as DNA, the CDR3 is TGTGCCAGCAAACCGACAGGGGAAGGAAACACCATATATTTT.

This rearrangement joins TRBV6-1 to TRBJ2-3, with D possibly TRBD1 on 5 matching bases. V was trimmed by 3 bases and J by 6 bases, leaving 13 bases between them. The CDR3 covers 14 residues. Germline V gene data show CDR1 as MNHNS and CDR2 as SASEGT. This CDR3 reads CASSEQGISDTQYF. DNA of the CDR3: TGTGCCAGCAGTGAGCAGGGTATAAGCGATACGCAGTATTTT.

The CDR3: CATSRDYTSTPAFF. In nucleotides, the CDR3 is TGTGCCACCAGCAGAGATTACACCTCCACCCCGGCTTTCTTT. The chain combines TRBV15 with TRBJ1-1; D remains ambiguous. Between the trimmed V and J ends, which lost 0 bases and 11 bases, there was a span of 16 bases. CDR1 is LNHNV and CDR2 is YYDKDF in the germline V gene (reference sequence). The CDR3 is 14 amino acids.

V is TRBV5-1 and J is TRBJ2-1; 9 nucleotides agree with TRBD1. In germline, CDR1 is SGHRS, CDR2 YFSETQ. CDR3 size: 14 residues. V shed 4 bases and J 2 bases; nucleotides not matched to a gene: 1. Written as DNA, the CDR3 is TGCGCCAGCAGCAACAGGGGGCCCTACAATGAGCAGTTCTTC. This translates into CASSNRGPYNEQFF. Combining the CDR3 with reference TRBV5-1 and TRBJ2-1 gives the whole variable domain KAGVTQTPRYLIKTRGQQVTLSCSPISGHRSVSWYQQTPGQGLQFLFEYFSETQRNKGNFPGRFSGRQFSNSRSEMNVSTLELGDSALYLCASSNRGPYNEQFFGPGTRLTVL.

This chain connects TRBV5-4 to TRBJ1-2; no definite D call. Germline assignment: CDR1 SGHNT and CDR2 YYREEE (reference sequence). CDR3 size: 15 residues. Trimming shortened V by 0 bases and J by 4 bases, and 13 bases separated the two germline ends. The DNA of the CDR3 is TGTGCCAGCAGCTTGGGTCAGGAACCCAGCTATGGCTACACCTTC. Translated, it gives CASSLGQEPSYGYTF.

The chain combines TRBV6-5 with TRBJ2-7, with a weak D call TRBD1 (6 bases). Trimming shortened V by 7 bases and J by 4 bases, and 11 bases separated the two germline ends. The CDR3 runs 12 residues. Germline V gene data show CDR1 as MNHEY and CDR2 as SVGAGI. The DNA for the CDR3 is TGTGCCAGCACAGGGGCGCCGTACGAGCAGTACTTC. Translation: CASTGAPYEQYF.

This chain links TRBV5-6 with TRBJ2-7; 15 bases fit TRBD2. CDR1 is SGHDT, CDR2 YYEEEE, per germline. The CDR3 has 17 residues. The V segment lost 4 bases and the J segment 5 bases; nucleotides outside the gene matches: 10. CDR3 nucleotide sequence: TGTGCCAGCAGCCTCGTCGGACTAGCGGGGGGGCCCCACGAGCAGTACTTC. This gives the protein CASSLVGLAGGPHEQYF.

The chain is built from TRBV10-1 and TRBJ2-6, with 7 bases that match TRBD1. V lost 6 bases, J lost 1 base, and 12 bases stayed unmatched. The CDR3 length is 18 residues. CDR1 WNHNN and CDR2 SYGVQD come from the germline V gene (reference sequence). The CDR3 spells CASSPRDSHESGANVLTF. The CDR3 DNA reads TGCGCCAGCAGCCCCCGGGACAGTCACGAATCTGGGGCCAACGTCCTGACTTTC.

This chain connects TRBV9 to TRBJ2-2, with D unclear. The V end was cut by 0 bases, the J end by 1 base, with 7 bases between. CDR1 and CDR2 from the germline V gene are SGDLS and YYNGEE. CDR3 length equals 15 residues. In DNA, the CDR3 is TGTGCCAGCAGCGTAGCGCAGGTGAACACCGGGGAGCTGTTTTTT. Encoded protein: CASSVAQVNTGELFF.

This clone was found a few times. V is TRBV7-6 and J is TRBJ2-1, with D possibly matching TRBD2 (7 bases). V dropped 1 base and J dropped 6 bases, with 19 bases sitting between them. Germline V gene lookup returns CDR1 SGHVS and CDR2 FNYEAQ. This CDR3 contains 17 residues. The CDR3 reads CASSLEYGGTYINEQFF. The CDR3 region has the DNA TGTGCCAGCAGCTTAGAGTACGGGGGGACATACATCAATGAGCAGTTCTTC.